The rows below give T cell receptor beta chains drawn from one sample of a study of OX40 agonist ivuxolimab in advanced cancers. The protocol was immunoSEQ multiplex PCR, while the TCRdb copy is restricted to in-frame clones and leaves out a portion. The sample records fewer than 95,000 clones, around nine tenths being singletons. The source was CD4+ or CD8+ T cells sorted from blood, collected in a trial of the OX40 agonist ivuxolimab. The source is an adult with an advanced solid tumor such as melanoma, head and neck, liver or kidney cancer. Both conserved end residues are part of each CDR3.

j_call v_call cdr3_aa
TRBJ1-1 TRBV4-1 CASSRIGQTNTEAFF
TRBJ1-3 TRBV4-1 CASSQDGQGSGNTIYF
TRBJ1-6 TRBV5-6 CASSTQGSNSPLHF
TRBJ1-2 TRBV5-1 CASNQGQGPNYGYTF
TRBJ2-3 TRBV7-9 CASSPSTTSTDTQYF
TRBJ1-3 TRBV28 CASSRFAGFSGNTIYF
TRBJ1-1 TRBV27 CASSLRGVMNTEAFF
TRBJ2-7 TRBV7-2 CASSLSVVYEQYF
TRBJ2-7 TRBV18 CASSPVPPGTGVSYEQYF
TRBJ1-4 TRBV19 CASSIAGVSANEKLFF
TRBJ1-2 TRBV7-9 CASSGTGSNYGYTF
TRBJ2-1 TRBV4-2 CASSPLGLAGAYNEQFF
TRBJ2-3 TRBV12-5 CASGLGLAGGTDTQYF
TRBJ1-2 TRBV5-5 CASSLPGSHYGYTF
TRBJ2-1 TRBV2 CASSPPIRTGYEQFF
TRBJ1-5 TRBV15 CATGRQGSATQHF
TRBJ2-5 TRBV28 CASSVLTAQETQYF
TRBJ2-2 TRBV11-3 CASSLVATSANTGELFF
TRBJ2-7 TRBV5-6 CASSLLRGTPSGEQYF
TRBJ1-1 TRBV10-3 CAISEQGREAFF
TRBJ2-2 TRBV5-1 CASSLAWTGSTGELFF
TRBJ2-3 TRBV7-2 CASSLGSQPDTQYF
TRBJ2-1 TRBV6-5 CATRGRNNEQFF